Sequencing of this TCR beta chain was carried out in a study of T cell responses to AZD1222 COVID-19 vaccine. Sequenced by immunoSEQ multiplex PCR; TCRdb stores in-frame clones only, minus some. This sample has 150,000 to 180,000 clones, with roughly nine tenths found just once. The CDR3 is 16 residues long. The V gene end was trimmed by 2 bases and the J gene end by 5 bases; junction bases not matched to a gene: 7. Germline CDR1 reads LGHNA; CDR2 reads YSLEER. The receptor was derived from an adult in good health. The chain is built from TRBV4-3 and TRBJ2-1; 9 bases map to TRBD1. Sample: peripheral blood, taken on day 0 of AZD1222 vaccination. CDR3 nucleotide sequence: TGCGCCAGCAGCCAACTAAGACAGGGGGGACACAATGAGCAGTTCTTC. Translation: CASSQLRQGGHNEQFF.